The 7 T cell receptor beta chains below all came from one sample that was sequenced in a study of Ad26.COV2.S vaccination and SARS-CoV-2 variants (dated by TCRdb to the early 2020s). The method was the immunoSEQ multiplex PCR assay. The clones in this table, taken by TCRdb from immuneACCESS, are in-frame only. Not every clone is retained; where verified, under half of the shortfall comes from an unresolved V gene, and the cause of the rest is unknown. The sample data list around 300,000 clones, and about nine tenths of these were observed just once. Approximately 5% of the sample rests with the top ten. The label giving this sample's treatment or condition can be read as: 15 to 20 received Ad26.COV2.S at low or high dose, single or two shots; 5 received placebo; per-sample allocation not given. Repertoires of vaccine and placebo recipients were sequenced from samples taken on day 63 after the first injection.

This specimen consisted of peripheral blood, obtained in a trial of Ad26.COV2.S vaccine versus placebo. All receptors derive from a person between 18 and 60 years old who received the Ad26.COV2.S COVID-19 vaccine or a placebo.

The CDR3: CASSLDVEGGYTF. Written as DNA, the CDR3 is TGTGCCAGCAGCTTAGATGTAGAGGGCGGCTACACCTTC. The J gene is TRBJ1-2, the V gene TRBV11-2; D gene ambiguous. The CDR3 runs to 13 residues. Trimming stripped 0 bases from V and 8 bases from J, with 10 bases between. Germline V gene sequence: CDR1 SGHAT, CDR2 FQNNGV.

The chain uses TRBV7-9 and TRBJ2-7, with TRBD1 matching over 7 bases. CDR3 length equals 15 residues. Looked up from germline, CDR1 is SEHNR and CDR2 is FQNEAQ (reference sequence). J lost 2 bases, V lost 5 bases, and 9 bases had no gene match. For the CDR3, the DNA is TGTGCCAGCAGCGCTCAAAACAGGGGAACCTACGAGCAGTACTTC. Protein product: CASSAQNRGTYEQYF.

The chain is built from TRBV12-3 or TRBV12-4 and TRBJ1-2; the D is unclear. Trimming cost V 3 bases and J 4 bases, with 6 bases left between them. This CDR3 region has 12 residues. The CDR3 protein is CASSFQVYGYTF. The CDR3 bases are TGTGCCAGCAGTTTCCAGGTCTATGGCTACACCTTC.

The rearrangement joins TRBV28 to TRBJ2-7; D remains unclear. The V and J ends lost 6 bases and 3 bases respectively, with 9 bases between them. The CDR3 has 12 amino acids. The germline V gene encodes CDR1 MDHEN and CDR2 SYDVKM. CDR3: CASSPHGYEQYV. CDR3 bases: TGTGCCAGCAGCCCCCATGGCTACGAGCAGTACGTC.

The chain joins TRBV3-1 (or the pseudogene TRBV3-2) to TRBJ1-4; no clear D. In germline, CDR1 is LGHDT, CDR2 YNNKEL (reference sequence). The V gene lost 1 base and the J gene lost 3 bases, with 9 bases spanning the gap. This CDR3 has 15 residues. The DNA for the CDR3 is TGTGCCAGCAGCCAAGTTAGGACCGCTAATGAAAAACTGTTTTTT. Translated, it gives CASSQVRTANEKLFF.

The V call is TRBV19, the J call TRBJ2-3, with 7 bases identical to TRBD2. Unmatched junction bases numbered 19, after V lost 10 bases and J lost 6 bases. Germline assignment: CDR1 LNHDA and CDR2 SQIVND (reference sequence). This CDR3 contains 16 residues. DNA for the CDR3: TGTGCCACCCGCGAGCCCTTGGGAGGGCTGTGGGATACGCAGTATTTT. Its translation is CATREPLGGLWDTQYF.

The CDR3 DNA is TGCGCCAGCAGGGTTGTGCAGGGGACTAATGAAAAACTGTTTTTT. Amino acids: CASRVVQGTNEKLFF. V usage is TRBV5-1 and J usage is TRBJ1-4, with D possibly TRBD1 on 6 matching bases. There are 15 residues in the CDR3. V dropped 5 bases and J dropped 2 bases, with 13 bases sitting between them. In germline, CDR1 is SGHRS, CDR2 YFSETQ.